Below, 7 T cell receptor beta chains from the same sample are listed, as sequenced in a study of metastatic and nonmetastatic thyroid tumors. All patients were treatment-naive before thyroid surgery. TCRdb redid the clone calls on the PCR reads using MiXCR. The table records 15,000 to 20,000 clones, around 30% of them present only once. Sequenced input: tumor tissue. The receptors were gathered from a female donor with papillary thyroid cancer or a benign thyroid nodule (not recorded which). Some clones in this sample may be carry-over from other donors' samples.

This clone has a count of ten or more. The gene calls are TRBV9 and TRBJ2-7, with D uncertain. V shed 0 bases and J shed 2 bases, with 12 bases lying between them. Germline V gene sequence: CDR1 SGDLS, CDR2 YYNGEE. The CDR3 extends over 15 amino acids. The CDR3 protein is CASSVALGEAYEQYF. The CDR3 coding sequence is TGTGCCAGCAGCGTAGCTTTAGGAGAAGCCTACGAGCAGTACTTC.

This clone was detected only a few times. This chain joins TRBV6-1 and TRBJ2-7; D is possibly TRBD1 or TRBD2 (6 bases each). The CDR3 is 13 residues long. CDR1 and CDR2 (germline): MNHNS, SASEGT. The V gene lost 6 bases and the J gene lost 7 bases, with 16 bases spanning the gap. The CDR3 coding sequence is TGTGCCAGCAGCCAAACGGGGGCAGGGGAGCAGTACTTC. Translating it yields CASSQTGAGEQYF.

This clone rates as medium-sized. The rearrangement uses TRBV6-4 and TRBJ2-1; D is unclear. From germline, CDR1 is MRHNA and CDR2 SNTAGT. V was trimmed by 2 bases and J by 12 bases, leaving 17 bases between them. CDR3 size: 14 residues. CDR3 loop: CASSDGGSHEAQFF. The CDR3 region has the DNA TGTGCCAGCAGTGACGGCGGCTCACACGAGGCGCAGTTCTTC.

The chain combines TRBV4-3 with TRBJ2-3; D is perhaps TRBD2 (7 bases). Germline CDR1 is LGHNA and CDR2 is YSLEER. This CDR3 has 17 amino acids. V gave up 5 bases and J gave up 0 bases, with 18 bases separating them. Here the CDR3 DNA reads TGCGCCAGCAGCTCCCACACGGGGGGCGTAAGCACAGATACGCAGTATTTT. Translated: CASSSHTGGVSTDTQYF.

The rearrangement links TRBV5-1 to TRBJ2-3; D is unresolved. Looked up from germline, CDR1 is SGHRS and CDR2 is YFSETQ. The CDR3 length is 13 residues. Trimming pared 4 bases from V and 1 base from J, leaving 7 bases between. CDR3 sequence (DNA): TGCGCCAGCAGCCTGCCGGGCACAGATACGCAGTATTTT. Translation gives CASSLPGTDTQYF.

The rearrangement links TRBV11-2 to TRBJ1-2; D remains ambiguous. Trimming stripped 3 bases from V and 2 bases from J, with 19 bases between. The germline CDR1 and CDR2 sequences are SGHAT and FQNNGV. This CDR3 comprises 17 residues. The CDR3 protein is CASSFHGVQQVNYGYTF. CDR3 sequence (DNA): TGTGCCAGCAGCTTCCACGGGGTCCAGCAAGTGAACTATGGCTACACCTTC.

In its sample, this clone ranks as medium-sized. This sequence joins TRBV19 and TRBJ1-1; D is unclear. Germline V gene sequence: CDR1 LNHDA, CDR2 SQIVND (reference sequence). CDR3 length: 14 amino acids. V was trimmed by 1 base and J by 3 bases, leaving 9 bases between them. The CDR3 DNA follows: TGTGCCAGTAGTATAGGCGCGGTTTACACTGAAGCTTTCTTT. Translated, it gives CASSIGAVYTEAFF.